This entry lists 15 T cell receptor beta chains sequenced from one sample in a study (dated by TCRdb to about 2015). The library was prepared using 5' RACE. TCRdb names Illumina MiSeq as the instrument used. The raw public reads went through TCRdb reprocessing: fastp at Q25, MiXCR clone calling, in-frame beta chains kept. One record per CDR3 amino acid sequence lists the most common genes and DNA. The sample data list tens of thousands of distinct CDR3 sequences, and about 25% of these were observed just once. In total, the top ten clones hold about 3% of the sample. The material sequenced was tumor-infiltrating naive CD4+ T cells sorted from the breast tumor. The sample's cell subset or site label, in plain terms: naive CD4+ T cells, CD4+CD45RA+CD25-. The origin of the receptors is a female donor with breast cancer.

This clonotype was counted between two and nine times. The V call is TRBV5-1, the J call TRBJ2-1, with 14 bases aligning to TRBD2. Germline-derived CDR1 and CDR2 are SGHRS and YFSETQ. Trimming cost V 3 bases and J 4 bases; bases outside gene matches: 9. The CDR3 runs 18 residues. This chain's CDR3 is CASSSRTSGGLRYNEQFF. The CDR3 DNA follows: TGCGCCAGCAGCTCCCGGACTAGCGGGGGGCTGAGATACAATGAGCAGTTCTTC.

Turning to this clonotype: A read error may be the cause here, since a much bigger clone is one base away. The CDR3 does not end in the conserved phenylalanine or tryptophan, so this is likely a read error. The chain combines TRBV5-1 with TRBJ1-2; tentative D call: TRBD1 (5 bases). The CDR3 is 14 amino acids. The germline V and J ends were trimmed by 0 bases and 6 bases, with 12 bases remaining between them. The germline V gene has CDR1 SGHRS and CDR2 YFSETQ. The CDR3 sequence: CASSLDRGEDGYTC. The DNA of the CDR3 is TGCGCCAGCAGCTTGGACCGGGGGGAGGATGGCTACACCTGC.

CDR3 bases: TGCAGTGCTAGAGATGGAGGGGGCGGCTCCTACGAGCAGTACTTC. This codes for CSARDGGGGSYEQYF. The chain has TRBV20-1 and TRBJ2-7, with a tentative D call TRBD1 (7 bases). Trimming shortened V by 0 bases and J by 0 bases, and 12 bases separated the two germline ends. The V gene's germline CDR1 is DFQATT and CDR2 SNEGSKA (reference sequence). The length of the CDR3 is 15 residues.

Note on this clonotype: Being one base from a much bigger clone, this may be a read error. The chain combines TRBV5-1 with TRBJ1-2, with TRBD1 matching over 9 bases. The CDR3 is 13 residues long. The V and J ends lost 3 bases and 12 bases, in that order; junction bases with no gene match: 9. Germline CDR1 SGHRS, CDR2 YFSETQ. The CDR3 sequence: CASSSNRGPDHTF. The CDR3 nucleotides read TGCGCCAGCAGCTCCAACAGGGGGCCGGACCACACCTTC.

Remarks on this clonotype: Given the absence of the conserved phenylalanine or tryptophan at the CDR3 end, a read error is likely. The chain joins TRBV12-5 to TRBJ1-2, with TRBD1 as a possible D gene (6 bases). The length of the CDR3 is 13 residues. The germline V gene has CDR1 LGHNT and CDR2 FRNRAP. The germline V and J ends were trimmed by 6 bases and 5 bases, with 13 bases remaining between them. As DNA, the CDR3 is TGTGCTAGTGGCCCACAGGGATTATATGGCTACACCGTC. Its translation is CASGPQGLYGYTV.

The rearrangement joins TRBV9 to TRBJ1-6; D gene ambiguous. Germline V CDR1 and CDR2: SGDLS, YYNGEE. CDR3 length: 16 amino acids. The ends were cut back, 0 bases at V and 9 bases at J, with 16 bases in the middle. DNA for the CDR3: TGTGCCAGCAGCGTAGATTTACGCGGGCGTGGTTCACCCCTCCACTTT. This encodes CASSVDLRGRGSPLHF.

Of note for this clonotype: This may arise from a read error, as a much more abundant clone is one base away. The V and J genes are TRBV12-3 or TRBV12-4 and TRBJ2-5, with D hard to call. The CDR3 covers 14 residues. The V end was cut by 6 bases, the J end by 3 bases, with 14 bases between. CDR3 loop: CASSYGRWEETQYF. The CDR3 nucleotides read TGTGCCAGCAGCTACGGACGGTGGGAAGAGACCCAGTACTTC.

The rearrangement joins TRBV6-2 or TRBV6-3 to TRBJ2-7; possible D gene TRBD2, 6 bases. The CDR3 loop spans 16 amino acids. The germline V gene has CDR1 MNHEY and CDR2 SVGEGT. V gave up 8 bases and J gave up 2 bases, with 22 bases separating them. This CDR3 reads CASRDGGAQSAYEQYF. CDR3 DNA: TGTGCCAGCCGGGACGGAGGGGCCCAAAGCGCCTACGAGCAGTACTTC.

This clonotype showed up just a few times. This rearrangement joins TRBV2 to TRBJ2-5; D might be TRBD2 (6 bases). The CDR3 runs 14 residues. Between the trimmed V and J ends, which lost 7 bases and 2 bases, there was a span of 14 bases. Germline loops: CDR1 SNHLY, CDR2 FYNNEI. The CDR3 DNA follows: TGTGCCAGCAAGAAGATTAGCGGTCAAGAGACCCAGTACTTC. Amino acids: CASKKISGQETQYF.

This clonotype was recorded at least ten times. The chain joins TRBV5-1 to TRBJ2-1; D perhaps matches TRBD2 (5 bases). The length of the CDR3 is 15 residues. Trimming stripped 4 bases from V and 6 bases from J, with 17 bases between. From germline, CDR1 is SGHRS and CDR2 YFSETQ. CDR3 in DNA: TGCGCCAGCAGCCCCTCCGGGGAACCTGGCAATGAGCAGTTCTTC. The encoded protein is CASSPSGEPGNEQFF.

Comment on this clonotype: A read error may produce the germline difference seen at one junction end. CDR3 coding DNA: TGTGCCAGCAGCCAAGAAACCGGGACAGTCCGTGTCTTC. Translation: CASSQETGTVRVF. The chain joins TRBV4-2 to TRBJ2-7, with 7 bases that match TRBD1. This CDR3 is 13 amino acids long. The germline gives CDR1 LGHNA, CDR2 YNFKEQ.

The CDR3 DNA reads TGCAGTGCTAGCGCGGCAGGGGGAGGAGAGACCCAGTACTTC. Its protein is CSASAAGGGETQYF. This chain joins TRBV20-1 and TRBJ2-5; maybe TRBD1 (7 bases). Germline V gene sequence: CDR1 DFQATT, CDR2 SNEGSKA (reference sequence). Trimming cost V 3 bases and J 4 bases, with 15 bases left between them. The CDR3 has 14 residues.

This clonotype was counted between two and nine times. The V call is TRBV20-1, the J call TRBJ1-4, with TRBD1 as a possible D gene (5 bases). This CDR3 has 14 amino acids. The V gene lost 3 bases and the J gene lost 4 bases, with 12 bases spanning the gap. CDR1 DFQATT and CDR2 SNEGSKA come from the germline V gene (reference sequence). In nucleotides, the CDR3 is TGCAGTGCTAGGGAAGGGGCCCATAATGAAAAACTGTTTTTT. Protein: CSAREGAHNEKLFF.

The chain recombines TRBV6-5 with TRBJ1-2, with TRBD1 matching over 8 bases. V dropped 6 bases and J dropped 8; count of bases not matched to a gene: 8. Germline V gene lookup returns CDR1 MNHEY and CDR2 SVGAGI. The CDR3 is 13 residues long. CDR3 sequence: CASSPGQGVGYTF. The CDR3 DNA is TGTGCCAGCAGCCCTGGACAGGGCGTCGGCTACACCTTC.

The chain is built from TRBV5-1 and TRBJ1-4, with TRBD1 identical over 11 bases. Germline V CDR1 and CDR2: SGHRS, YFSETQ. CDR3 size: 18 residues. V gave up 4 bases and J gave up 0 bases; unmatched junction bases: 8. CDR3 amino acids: CASSPLGTGGSTNEKLFF. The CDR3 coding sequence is TGCGCCAGCAGCCCGCTGGGGACAGGGGGATCAACTAATGAAAAACTGTTTTTT. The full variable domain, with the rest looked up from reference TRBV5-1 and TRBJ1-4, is KAGVTQTPRYLIKTRGQQVTLSCSPISGHRSVSWYQQTPGQGLQFLFEYFSETQRNKGNFPGRFSGRQFSNSRSEMNVSTLELGDSALYLCASSPLGTGGSTNEKLFFGSGTQLSVL.